This TCR beta chain was documented in a study of PD-L1 blockade in urothelial cancer. In the study overall: Intravenous atezolizumab, 1,200 mg every 3 weeks, was begun by patients around 2014. General study points: Blood TCR clonality below the median before treatment was a predictor of better survival.

Sequenced by immunoSEQ multiplex PCR; TCRdb stores in-frame clones only, minus some. The profile shows fewer than 40,000 clones, around nine tenths of them singletons. Remarks on this clone: Its antigen is unknown.

CDR3 length: 15 residues. The ends were cut back, 4 bases at V and 0 bases at J, with 13 bases in the middle. The input for sequencing was PBMCs, taken around atezolizumab (anti-PD-L1) treatment. This TCR came from a man in his 70s with urothelial cancer. The chain employs TRBV23-1 and TRBJ2-7; possibly TRBD1 for D (6 bases). TRBV23-1 is identified as an open reading frame with a role that is uncertain. The CDR3 bases are TGCGCCAGCAGTCGTGTCGACAGGACCTCCTACGAGCAGTACTTC. This sequence encodes CASSRVDRTSYEQYF.